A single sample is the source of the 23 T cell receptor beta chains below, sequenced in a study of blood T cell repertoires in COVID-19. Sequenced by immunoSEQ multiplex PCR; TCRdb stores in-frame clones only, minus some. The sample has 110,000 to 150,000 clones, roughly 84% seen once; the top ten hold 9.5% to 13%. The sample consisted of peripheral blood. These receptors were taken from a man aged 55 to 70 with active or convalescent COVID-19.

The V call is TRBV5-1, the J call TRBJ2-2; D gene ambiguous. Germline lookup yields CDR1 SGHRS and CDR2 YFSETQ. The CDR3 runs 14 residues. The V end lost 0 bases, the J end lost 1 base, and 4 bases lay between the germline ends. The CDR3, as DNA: TGCGCCAGCAGCTTGGTCCAGAACACCGGGGAGCTGTTTTTT. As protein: CASSLVQNTGELFF.

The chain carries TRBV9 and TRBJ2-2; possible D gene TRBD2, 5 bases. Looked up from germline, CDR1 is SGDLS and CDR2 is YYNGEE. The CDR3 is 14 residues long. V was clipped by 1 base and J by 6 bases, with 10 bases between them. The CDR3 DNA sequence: TGTGCCAGCAGCGTACAGGCGGGTCCCGGGGAGCTGTTTTTT. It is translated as CASSVQAGPGELFF.

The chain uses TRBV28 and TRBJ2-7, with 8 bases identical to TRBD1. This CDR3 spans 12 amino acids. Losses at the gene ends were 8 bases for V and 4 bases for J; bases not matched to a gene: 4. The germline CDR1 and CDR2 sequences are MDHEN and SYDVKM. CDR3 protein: CASGTGPYEQYF. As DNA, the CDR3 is TGTGCCAGCGGGACAGGTCCTTACGAGCAGTACTTC.

CDR3 amino acids: CASSPGGGARNYGYTF. CDR3 DNA sequence: TGTGCCAGTAGTCCGGGCGGGGGGGCTAGGAACTATGGCTACACCTTC. The gene calls are TRBV19 and TRBJ1-2; maybe TRBD1 (6 bases). This CDR3 has 16 residues. Germline CDR1 LNHDA, CDR2 SQIVND (reference sequence). The V and J ends lost 5 bases and 2 bases respectively, with 18 bases between them.

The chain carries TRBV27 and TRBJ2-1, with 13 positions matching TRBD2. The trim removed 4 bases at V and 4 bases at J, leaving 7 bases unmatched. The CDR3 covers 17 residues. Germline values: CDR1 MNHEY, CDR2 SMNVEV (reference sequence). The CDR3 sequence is CASSSRLAGGDYNEQFF. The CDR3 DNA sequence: TGTGCCAGCAGTTCCCGACTAGCGGGAGGCGATTACAATGAGCAGTTCTTC.

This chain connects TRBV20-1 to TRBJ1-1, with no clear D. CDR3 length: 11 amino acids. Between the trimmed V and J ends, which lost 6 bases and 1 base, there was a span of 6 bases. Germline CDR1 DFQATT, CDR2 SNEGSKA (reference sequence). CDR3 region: CSAPWNTEAFF. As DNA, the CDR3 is TGCAGTGCCCCGTGGAACACTGAAGCTTTCTTT.

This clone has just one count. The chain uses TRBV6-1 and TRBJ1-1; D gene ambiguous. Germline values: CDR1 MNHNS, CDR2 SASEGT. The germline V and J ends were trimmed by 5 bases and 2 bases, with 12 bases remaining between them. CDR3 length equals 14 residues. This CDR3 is CASSSRTGNTEAFF. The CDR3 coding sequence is TGTGCCAGCAGTTCCCGGACGGGAAACACTGAAGCTTTCTTT.

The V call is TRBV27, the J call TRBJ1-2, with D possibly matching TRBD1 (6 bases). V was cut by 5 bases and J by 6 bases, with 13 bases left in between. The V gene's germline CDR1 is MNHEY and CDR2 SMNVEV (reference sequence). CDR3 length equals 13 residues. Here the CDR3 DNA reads TGTGCCAGCAGTAAACAGGGCTACGATGGCTACACCTTC. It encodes CASSKQGYDGYTF.

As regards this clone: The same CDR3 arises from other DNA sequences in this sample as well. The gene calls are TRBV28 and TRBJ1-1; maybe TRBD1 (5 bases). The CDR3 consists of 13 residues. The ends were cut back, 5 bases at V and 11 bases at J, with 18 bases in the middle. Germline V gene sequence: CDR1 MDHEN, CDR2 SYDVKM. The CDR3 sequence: CASSQPGGFRAFF. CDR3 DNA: TGTGCCAGCAGTCAACCCGGGGGGTTTCGGGCTTTCTTT.

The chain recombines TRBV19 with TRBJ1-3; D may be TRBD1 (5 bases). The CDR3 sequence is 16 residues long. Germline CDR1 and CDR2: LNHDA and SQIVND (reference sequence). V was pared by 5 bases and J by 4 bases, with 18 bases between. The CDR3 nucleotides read TGTGCCAGTAGTTACGGTTGGGGGGTTTCAGGAAACACCATATATTTT. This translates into CASSYGWGVSGNTIYF.

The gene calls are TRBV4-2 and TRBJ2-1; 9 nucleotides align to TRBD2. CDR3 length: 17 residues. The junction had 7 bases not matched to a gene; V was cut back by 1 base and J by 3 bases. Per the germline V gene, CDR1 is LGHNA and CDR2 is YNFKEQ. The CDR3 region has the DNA TGTGCCAGCAGCCAAGTATCGGCTAGCGGGGTCTACAATGAGCAGTTCTTC. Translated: CASSQVSASGVYNEQFF.

The CDR3 nucleotides are TGTGCCAGCTCACAACCGACAGGGGGTCTCACAGATACGCAGTATTTT. Its protein is CASSQPTGGLTDTQYF. This sequence joins TRBV18 and TRBJ2-3; 9 positions match TRBD1. Germline CDR1 reads KGHSH; CDR2 reads LQKENI. This CDR3 has 16 amino acids. The junction had 7 bases not matched to a gene; V was cut back by 4 bases and J by 2 bases.

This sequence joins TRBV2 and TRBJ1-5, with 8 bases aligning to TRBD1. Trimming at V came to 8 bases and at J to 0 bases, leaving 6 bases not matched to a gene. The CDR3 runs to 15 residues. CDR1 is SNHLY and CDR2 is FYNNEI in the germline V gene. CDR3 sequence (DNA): TGTGCCAGCCGACAGGGGTCGATTAGCAATCAGCCCCAGCATTTT. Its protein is CASRQGSISNQPQHF.

The CDR3 bases are TGTGCCAGCAACAGGGGGTTAAGCACTGAAGCTTTCTTT. This gives the protein CASNRGLSTEAFF. The V call is TRBV6-5, the J call TRBJ1-1; 8 nucleotides line up with TRBD1. V lost 7 bases to trimming and J lost 4 bases; unmatched junction nucleotides: 5. Germline V gene lookup returns CDR1 MNHEY and CDR2 SVGAGI. CDR3 length: 13 amino acids.

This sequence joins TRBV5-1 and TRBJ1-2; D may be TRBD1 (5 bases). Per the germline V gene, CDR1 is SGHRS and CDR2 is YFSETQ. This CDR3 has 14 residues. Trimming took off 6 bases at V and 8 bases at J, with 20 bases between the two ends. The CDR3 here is CASNDGTPRRGYTF. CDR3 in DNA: TGCGCCAGCAATGACGGGACTCCCCGGCGGGGCTACACCTTC.

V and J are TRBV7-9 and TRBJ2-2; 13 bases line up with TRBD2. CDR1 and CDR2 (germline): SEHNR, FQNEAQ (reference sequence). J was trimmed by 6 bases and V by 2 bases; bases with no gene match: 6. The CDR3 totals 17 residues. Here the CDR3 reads CASSLPLAGGPSGELFF. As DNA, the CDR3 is TGTGCCAGCAGCTTACCACTAGCGGGAGGGCCATCCGGGGAGCTGTTTTTT.

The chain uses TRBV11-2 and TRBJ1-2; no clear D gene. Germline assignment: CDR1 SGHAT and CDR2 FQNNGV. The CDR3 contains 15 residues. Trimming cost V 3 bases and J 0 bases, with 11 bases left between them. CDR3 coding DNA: TGTGCCAGCAGCTTTACGGGGAGAGCTAACTATGGCTACACCTTC. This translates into CASSFTGRANYGYTF.

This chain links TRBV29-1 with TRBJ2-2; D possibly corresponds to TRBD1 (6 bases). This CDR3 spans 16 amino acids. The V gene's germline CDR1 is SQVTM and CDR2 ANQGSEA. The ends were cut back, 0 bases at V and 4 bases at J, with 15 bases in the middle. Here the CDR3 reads CSVEDPPGHSTGELFF. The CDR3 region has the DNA TGCAGCGTTGAAGACCCCCCGGGACACTCCACCGGGGAGCTGTTTTTT.

The CDR3 reads CASSQAGLAGGLGETQYF. The CDR3 bases are TGTGCCAGCAGCCAGGCAGGACTAGCGGGGGGGCTAGGTGAGACCCAGTACTTC. The V gene is TRBV3-1 (or the pseudogene TRBV3-2), the J gene TRBJ2-5, with 15 positions matching TRBD2. The length of the CDR3 is 18 residues. V was clipped by 3 bases and J by 5 bases; unmatched bases: 10. The germline V gene has CDR1 LGHDT and CDR2 YNNKEL (reference sequence).

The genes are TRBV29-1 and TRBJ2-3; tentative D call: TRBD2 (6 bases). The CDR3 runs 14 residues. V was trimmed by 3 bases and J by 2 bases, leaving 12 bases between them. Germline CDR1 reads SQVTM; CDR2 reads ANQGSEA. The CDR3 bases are TGCAGCGTTGATTTCGGGGGAACCACAGATACGCAGTATTTT. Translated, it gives CSVDFGGTTDTQYF.

The CDR3 is CASGQTGLNSYEQYV. CDR3 nucleotide sequence: TGTGCCAGCGGCCAGACAGGGCTAAACTCCTACGAGCAGTACGTC. The chain links TRBV6-5 to TRBJ2-7; TRBD1 agrees at 7 bases. Losses at the gene ends were 8 bases for V and 0 bases for J; bases not matched to a gene: 10. The CDR3 contains 15 residues. Germline V CDR1 and CDR2: MNHEY, SVGAGI.

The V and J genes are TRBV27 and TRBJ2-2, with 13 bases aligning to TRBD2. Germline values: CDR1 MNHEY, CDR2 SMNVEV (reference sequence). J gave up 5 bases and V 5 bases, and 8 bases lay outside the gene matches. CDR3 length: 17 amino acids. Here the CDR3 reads CASSTIGTSGITGELFF. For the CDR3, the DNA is TGTGCCAGCAGTACCATCGGGACTAGCGGGATTACCGGGGAGCTGTTTTTT.

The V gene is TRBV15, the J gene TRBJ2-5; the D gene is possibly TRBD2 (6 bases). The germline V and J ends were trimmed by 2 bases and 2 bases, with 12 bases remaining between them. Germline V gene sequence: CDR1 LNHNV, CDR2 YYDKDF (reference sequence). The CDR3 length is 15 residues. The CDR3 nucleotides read TGTGCCACCAGCAGACCGGGGGTCCCTCAAGAGACCCAGTACTTC. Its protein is CATSRPGVPQETQYF.